This TCR beta chain came from a study of blood T cell repertoires in COVID-19. Across the study: The analysed material was cDNA or gDNA that came from T cells, B-cell-depleted T cells, or PBMCs.

The germline V and J ends were trimmed by 6 bases and 2 bases, with 14 bases remaining between them. This CDR3 has 15 residues. Germline values: CDR1 MNHEY, CDR2 SVGAGI. The method was immunoSEQ multiplex PCR; TCRdb's version includes in-frame clones alone and lacks a portion of them. The table shows 90,000 or so clones, with more than 75% occurring only once. This TCR derives from a human donor in a cohort sampled during active COVID-19. The J gene is TRBJ2-1, the V gene TRBV6-5; D might be TRBD2 (6 bases). Sequencing used peripheral blood. The CDR3 here is CASRTPAGTYNEQFF. CDR3 nucleotides: TGTGCCAGCAGAACCCCGGCGGGAACCTACAATGAGCAGTTCTTC.